This T cell receptor beta chain was recorded in a study of T-cell memory formation after mild COVID-19. Overall study results and limits: Some clones that responded were present in memory (sampled pre-infection), which suggests cross-reactive memory joined. Researchers could not confirm that second-wave clones peaking on day 37 targeted SARS-CoV-2.

This clonotype appeared a few times. Its antigen remains unknown. Using its own MiXCR run on the 5' RACE reads, TCRdb lists one record per CDR3 protein. The sample lists 350,000 to 450,000 distinct CDR3 sequences, approximately 15% occurring once. V lost 5 bases and J 4 bases, leaving 21 bases between the germline ends. This CDR3 region has 17 residues. Source material: PBMCs or a T cell subset sorted from them (not recorded which). This TCR was recovered from a man aged 18 to 29 who had mild COVID-19 (a few samples of this study predate the infection). Cell type and time point are not known. This rearrangement joins TRBV12-3 or TRBV12-4 to TRBJ2-1; D possibly corresponds to TRBD1 (5 bases). This chain's CDR3 is CASSLGPPETVYNEQFF. The CDR3 DNA is TGTGCCAGCAGTCTGGGGCCGCCCGAGACAGTATACAATGAGCAGTTCTTC.